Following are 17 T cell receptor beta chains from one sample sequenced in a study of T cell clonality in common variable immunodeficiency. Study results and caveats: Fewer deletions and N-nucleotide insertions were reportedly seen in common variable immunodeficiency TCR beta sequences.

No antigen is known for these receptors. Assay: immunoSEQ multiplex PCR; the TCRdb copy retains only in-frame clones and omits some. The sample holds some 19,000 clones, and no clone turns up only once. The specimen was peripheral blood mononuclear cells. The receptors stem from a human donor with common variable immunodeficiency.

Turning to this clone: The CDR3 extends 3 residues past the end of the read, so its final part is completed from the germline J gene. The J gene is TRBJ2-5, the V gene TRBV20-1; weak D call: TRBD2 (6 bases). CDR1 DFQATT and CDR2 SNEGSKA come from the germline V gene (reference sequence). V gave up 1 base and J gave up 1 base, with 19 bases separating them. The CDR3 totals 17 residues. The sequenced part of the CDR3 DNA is TGCAGTGCTAGAGGAGTTTCGGGAGCGGTAAGCCAAGAGACC. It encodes CSARGVSGAVSQET. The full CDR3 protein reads CSARGVSGAVSQETQYF.

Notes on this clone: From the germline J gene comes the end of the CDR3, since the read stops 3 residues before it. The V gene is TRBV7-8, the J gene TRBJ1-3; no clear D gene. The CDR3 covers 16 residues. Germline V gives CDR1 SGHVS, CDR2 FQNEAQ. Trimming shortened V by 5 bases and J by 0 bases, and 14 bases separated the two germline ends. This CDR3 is CASSKIPGISGNTIYF. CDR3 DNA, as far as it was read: TGTGCCAGCAGCAAAATTCCGGGGATCTCTGGAAACACC.

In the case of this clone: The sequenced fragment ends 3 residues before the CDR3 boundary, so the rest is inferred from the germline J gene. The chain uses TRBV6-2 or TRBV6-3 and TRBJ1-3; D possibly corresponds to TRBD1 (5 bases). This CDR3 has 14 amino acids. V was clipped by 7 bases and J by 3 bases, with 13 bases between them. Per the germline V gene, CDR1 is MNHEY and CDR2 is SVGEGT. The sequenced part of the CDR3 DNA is TGTGCCAGCACTTCCCGGACACTTGGAAACACC. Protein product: CASTSRTLGNT. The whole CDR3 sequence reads CASTSRTLGNTIYF.

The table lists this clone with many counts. The DNA read from the CDR3 is TGTGCCAGTAGTATGGTGCTAGATACATACAATGAG. Its protein is CASSMVLDTYNE. The entire CDR3 reads CASSMVLDTYNEQFF. The chain couples TRBV19 to TRBJ2-1; no firm D call. From the germline J gene comes the end of the CDR3, since the read stops 3 residues before it. The germline V gene encodes CDR1 LNHDA and CDR2 SQIVND (reference sequence). Trimming left V 3 bases short and J 4 bases short, with 13 bases between. The CDR3 has 15 residues.

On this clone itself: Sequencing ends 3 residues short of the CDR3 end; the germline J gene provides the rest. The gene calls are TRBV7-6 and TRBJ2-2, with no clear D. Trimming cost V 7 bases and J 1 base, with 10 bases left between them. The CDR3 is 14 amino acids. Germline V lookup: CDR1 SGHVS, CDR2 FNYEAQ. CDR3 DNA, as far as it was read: TGTGCCAGCACCCCTAGTGGGAACACCGGGGAG. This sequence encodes CASTPSGNTGE. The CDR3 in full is CASTPSGNTGELFF.

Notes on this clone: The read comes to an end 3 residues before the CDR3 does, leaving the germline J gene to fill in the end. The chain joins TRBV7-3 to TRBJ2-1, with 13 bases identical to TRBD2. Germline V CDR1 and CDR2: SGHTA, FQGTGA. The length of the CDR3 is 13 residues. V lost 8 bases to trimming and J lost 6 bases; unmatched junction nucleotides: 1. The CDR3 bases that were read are TGTGCCAGCGGACTAGCGGGAGTCAATGAG. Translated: CASGLAGVNE. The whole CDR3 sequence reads CASGLAGVNEQFF. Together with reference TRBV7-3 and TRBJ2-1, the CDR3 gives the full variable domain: GAGVSQTPSNKVTEKGKYVELRCDPISGHTALYWYRQSLGQGPEFLIYFQGTGAADDSGLPNDRFFAVRPEGSVSTLKIQRTERGDSAVYLCASGLAGVNEQFFGPGTRLTVL.

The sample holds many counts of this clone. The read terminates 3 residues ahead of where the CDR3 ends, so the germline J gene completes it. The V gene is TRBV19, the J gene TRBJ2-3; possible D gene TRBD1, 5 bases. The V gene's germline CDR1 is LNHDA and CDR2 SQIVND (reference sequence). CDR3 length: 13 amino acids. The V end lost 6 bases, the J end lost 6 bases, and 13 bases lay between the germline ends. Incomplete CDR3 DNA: TGTGCCAGTAGACCCAGGGTGGGTGATACG. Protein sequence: CASRPRVGDT. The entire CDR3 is CASRPRVGDTQYF. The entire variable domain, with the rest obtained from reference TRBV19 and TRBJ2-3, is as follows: DGGITQSPKYLFRKEGQNVTLSCEQNLNHDAMYWYRQDPGQGLRLIYYSQIVNDFQKGDIAEGYSVSREKKESFPLTVTSAQKNPTAFYLCASRPRVGDTQYFGPGTRLTVL.

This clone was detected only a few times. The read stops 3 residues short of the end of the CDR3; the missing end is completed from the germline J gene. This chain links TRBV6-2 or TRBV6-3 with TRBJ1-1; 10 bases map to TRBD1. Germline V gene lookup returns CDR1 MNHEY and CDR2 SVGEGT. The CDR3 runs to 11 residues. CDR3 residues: CASRWTGGAFF. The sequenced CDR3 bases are TGTGCCAGCAGATGGACAGGGGGA.

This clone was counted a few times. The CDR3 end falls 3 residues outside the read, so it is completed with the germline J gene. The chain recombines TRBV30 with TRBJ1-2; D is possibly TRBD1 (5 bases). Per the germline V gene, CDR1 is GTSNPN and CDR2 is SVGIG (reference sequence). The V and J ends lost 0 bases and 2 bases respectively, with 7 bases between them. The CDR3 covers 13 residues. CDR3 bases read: TGTGCCTGGAGTGTAAACAGGAACTATGGC. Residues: CAWSVNRNYG. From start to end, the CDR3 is CAWSVNRNYGYTF.

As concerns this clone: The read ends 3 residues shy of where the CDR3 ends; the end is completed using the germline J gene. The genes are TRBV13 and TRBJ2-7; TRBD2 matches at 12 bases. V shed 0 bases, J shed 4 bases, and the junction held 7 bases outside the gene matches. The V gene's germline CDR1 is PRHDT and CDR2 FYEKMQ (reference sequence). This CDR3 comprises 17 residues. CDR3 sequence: CASSLGLLAGGRYEQYF. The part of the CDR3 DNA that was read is TGTGCCAGCAGCTTAGGTTTGCTAGCGGGGGGGCGGTACGAG.

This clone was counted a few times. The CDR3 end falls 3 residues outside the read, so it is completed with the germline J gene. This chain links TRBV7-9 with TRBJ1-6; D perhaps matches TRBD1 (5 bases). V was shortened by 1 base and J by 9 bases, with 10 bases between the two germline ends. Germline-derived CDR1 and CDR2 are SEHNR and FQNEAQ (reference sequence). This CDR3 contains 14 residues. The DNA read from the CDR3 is TGTGCCAGCAGCTTAGGTCCTGGGGCTTCACCC. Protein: CASSLGPGASP. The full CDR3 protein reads CASSLGPGASPLHF.

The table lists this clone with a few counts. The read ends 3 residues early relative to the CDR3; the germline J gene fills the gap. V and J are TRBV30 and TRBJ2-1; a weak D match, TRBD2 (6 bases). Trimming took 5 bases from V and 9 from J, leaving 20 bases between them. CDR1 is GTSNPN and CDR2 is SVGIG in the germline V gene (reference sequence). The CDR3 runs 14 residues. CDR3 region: CAWDPTSEGVEQFF. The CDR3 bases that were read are TGTGCCTGGGACCCGACATCGGAGGGTGTTGAG.

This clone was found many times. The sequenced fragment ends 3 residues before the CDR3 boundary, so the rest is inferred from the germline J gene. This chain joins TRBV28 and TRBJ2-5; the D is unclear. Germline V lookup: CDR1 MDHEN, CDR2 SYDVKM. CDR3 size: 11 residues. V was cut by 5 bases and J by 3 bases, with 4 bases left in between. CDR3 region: CASSPKETQYF. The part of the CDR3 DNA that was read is TGTGCCAGCAGTCCAAAAGAGACC. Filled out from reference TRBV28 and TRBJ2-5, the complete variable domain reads DVKVTQSSRYLVKRTGEKVFLECVQDMDHENMFWYRQDPGLGLRLIYFSYDVKMKEKGDIPEGYSVSREKKERFSLILESASTNQTSMYLCASSPKETQYFGPGTRLLVL.

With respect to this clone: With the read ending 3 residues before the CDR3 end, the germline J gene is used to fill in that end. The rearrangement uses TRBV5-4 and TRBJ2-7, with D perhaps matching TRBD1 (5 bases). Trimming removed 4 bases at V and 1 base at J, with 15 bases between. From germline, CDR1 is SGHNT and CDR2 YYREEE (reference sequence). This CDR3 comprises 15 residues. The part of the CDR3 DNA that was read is TGTGCCAGCAGCCCTGGGGCTTACTTATCCTACGAG. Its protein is CASSPGAYLSYE. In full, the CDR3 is CASSPGAYLSYEQYF.

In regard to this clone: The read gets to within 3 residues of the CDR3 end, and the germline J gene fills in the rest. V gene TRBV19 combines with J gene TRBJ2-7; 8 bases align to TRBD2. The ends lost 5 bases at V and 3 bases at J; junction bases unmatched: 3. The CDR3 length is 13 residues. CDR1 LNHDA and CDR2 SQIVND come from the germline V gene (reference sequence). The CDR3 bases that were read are TGTGCCAGTAGTTTACGGGGGGGCTACGAG. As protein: CASSLRGGYE. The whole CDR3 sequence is CASSLRGGYEQYF.

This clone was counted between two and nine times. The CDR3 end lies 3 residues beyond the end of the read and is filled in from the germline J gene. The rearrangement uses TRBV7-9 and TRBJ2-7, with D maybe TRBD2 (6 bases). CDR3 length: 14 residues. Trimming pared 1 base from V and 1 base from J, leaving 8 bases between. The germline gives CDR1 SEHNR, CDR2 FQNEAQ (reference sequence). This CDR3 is CASSLGGESYEQYF. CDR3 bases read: TGTGCCAGCAGCTTAGGCGGGGAATCCTACGAG.

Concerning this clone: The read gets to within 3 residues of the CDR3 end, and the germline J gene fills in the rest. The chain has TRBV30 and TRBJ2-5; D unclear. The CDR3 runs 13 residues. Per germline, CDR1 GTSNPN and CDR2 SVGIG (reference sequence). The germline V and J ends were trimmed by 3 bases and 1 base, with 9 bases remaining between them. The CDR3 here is CAWRSSGQETQYF. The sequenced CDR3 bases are TGTGCCTGGAGGTCCTCCGGCCAAGAGACC.